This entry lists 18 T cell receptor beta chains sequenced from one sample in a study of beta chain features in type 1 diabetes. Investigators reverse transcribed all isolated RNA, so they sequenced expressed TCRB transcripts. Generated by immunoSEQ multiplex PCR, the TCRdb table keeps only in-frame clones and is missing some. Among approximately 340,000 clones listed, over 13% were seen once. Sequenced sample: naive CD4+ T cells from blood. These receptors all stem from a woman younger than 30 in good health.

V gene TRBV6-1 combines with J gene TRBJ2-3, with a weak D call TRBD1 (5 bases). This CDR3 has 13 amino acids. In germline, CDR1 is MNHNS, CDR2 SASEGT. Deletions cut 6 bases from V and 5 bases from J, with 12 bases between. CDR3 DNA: TGTGCCAGCAGGCCACAGGATCGAGATACGCAGTATTTT. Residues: CASRPQDRDTQYF.

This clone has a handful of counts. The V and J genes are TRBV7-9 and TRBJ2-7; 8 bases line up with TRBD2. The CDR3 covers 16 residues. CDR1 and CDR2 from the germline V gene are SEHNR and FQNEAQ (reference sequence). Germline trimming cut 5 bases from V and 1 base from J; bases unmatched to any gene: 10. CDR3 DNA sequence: TGTGCCAGCAGCCAACCGGGGGGGGCTAAGTCCTACGAGCAGTACTTC. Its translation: CASSQPGGAKSYEQYF.

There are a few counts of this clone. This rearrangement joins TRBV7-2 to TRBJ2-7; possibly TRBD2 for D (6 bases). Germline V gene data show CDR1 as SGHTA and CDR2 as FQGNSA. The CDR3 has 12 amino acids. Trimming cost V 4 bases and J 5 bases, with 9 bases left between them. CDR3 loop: CASSYTGDEQYF. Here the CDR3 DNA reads TGTGCCAGCAGCTATACGGGGGACGAGCAGTACTTC.

In nucleotides, the CDR3 is TGCAGCGTACGGCTCTCGGGCTCTGGGGCCAACGTCCTGACTTTC. It codes for CSVRLSGSGANVLTF. This chain connects TRBV29-1 to TRBJ2-6, with unresolved D. The CDR3 loop spans 15 amino acids. V lost 6 bases, J lost 0 bases, and 12 bases lay in between. Germline V CDR1 and CDR2: SQVTM, ANQGSEA.

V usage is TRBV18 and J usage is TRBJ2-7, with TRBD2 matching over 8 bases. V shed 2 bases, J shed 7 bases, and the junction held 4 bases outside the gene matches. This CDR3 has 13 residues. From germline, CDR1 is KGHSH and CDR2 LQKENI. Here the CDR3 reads CASSPLVAGEQYF. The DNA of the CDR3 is TGTGCCAGCTCACCATTGGTAGCGGGAGAGCAGTACTTC.

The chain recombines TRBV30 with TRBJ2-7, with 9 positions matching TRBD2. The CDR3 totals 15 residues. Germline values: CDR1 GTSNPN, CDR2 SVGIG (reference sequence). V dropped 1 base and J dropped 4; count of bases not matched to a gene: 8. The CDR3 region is CAWSGTVAGEYEQYF. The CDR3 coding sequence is TGTGCCTGGAGTGGGACTGTAGCGGGAGAGTACGAGCAGTACTTC.

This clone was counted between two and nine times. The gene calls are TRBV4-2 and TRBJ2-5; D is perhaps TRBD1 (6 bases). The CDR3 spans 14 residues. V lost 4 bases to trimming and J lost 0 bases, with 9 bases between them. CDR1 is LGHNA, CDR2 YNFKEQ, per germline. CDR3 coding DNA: TGTGCCAGCAGCCGGACAGTAGACCAAGAGACCCAGTACTTC. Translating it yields CASSRTVDQETQYF.

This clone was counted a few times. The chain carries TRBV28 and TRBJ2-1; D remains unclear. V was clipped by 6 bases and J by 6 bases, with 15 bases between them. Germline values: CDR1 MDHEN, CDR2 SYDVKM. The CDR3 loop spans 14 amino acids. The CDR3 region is CASSPPGILNEQFF. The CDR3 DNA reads TGTGCCAGCAGCCCCCCCGGTATCCTCAATGAGCAGTTCTTC.

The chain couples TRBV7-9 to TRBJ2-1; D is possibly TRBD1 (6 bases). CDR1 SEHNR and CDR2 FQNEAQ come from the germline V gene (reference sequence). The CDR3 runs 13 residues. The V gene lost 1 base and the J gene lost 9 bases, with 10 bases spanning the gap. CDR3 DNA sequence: TGTGCCAGCAGCTTAGACAGGGTGGGTGAGCAGTTCTTC. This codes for CASSLDRVGEQFF. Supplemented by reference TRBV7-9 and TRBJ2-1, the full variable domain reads DTGVSQNPRHKITKRGQNVTFRCDPISEHNRLYWYRQTLGQGPEFLTYFQNEAQLEKSRLLSDRFSAERPKGSFSTLEIQRTEQGDSAMYLCASSLDRVGEQFFGPGTRLTVL.

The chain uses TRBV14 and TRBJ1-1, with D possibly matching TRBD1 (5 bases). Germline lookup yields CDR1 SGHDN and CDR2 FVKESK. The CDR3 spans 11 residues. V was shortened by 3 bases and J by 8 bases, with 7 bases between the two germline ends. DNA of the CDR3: TGTGCCAGCAGCCACCCAGGGGAAGCTTTCTTT. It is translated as CASSHPGEAFF.

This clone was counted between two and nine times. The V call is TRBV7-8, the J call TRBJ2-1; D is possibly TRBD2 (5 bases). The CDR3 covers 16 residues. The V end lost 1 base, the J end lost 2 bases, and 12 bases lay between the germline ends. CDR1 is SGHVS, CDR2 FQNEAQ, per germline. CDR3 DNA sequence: TGTGCCAGCAGCTTAGGAACTAGGTTCACCTACAATGAGCAGTTCTTC. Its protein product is CASSLGTRFTYNEQFF.

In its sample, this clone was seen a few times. The CDR3 DNA reads as TGTGCCAGCACCAACTACAGGGCCCATAGCAATCAGCCCCAGCATTTT. Its translation is CASTNYRAHSNQPQHF. The chain employs TRBV28 and TRBJ1-5, with a tentative D call TRBD1 (6 bases). This CDR3 contains 16 residues. Trimming took off 7 bases at V and 0 bases at J, with 16 bases between the two ends. Germline CDR1 MDHEN, CDR2 SYDVKM.

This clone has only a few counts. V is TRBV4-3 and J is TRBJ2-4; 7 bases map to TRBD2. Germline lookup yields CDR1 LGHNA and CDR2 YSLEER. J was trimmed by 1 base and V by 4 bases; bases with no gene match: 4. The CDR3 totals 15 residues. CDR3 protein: CASSPQLAAKNIQYF. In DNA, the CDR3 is TGCGCCAGCAGCCCCCAACTAGCGGCCAAAAACATTCAGTACTTC.

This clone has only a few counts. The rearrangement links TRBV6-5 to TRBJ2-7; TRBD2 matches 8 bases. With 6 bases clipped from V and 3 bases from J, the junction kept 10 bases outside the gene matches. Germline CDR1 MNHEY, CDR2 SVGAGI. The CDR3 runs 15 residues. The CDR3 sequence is CASSSVTSGNYEQYF. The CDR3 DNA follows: TGTGCCAGCAGCTCCGTTACTAGCGGAAACTACGAGCAGTACTTC.

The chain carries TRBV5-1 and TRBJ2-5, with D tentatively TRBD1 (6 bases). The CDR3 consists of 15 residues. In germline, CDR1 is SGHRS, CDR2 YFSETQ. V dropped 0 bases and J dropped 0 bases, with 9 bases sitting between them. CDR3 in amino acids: CASSLGQGYQETQYF. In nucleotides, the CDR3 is TGCGCCAGCAGCTTGGGGCAGGGGTACCAAGAGACCCAGTACTTC. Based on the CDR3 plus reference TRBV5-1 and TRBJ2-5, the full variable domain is KAGVTQTPRYLIKTRGQQVTLSCSPISGHRSVSWYQQTPGQGLQFLFEYFSETQRNKGNFPGRFSGRQFSNSRSEMNVSTLELGDSALYLCASSLGQGYQETQYFGPGTRLLVL.

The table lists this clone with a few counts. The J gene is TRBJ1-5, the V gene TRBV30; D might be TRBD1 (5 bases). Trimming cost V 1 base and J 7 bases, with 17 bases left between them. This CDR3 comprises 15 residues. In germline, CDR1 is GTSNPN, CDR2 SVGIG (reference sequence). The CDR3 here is CAWSGRWRGGQPQHF. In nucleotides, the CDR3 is TGTGCCTGGAGTGGGAGATGGAGGGGAGGACAGCCCCAGCATTTT.

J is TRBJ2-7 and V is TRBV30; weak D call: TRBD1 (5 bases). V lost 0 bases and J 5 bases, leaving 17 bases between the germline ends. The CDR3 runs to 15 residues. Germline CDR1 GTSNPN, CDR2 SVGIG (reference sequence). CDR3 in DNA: TGTGCCTGGAGTGTACTCTCAGGGTGGGCCCACGAGCAGTACTTC. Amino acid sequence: CAWSVLSGWAHEQYF.

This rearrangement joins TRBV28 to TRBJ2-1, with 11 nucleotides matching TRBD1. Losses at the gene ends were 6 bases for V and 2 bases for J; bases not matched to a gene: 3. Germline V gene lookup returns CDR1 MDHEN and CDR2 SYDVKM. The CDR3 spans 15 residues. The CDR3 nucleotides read TGTGCCAGCAGCCGGACAGGGGGCGCCTACAATGAGCAGTTCTTC. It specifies CASSRTGGAYNEQFF.